This T cell receptor beta chain came from a study of chemoradiotherapy in HPV16-positive cancers. Overall study results and limits: For HPV16-positive patients, expanding HPV-responsive T cells associated with longer recurrence-free survival.

This CDR3 comprises 14 residues. Trimming pared 1 base from V and 4 bases from J, leaving 8 bases between. The germline V gene encodes CDR1 SNHLY and CDR2 FYNNEI. The assay was immunoSEQ multiplex PCR, and TCRdb's table has in-frame clones only and misses some. This table holds approximately 12,000 clones, about three quarters found once. Of note for this clone: Its antigen is unknown.

The sample was acquired from a patient who underwent chemoradiotherapy. The source is a human donor with HPV-associated anogenital cancer. This chain connects TRBV2 to TRBJ1-5; D remains unclear. Written as DNA, the CDR3 is TGTGCCAGCAGTGAAGGGACGAGAAATCAGCCCCAGCATTTT. Protein product: CASSEGTRNQPQHF.